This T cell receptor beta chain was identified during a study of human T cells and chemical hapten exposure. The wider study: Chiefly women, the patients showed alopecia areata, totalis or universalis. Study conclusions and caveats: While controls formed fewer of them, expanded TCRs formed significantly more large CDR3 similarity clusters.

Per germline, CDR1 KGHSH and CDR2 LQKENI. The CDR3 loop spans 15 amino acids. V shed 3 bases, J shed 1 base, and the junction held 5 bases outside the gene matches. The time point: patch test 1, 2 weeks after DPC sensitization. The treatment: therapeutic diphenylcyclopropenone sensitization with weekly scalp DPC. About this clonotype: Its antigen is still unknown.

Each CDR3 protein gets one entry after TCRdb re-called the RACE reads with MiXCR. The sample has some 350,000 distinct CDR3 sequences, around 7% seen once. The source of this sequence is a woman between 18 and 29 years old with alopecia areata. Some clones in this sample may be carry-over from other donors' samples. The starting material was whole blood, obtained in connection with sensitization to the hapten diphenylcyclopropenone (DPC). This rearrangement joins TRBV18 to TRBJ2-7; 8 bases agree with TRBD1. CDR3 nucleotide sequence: TGTGCCAGCTCACCTCAGGGGGCGACTTCCTACGAGCAGTACTTC. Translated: CASSPQGATSYEQYF. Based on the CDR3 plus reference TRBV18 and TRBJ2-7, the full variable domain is NAGVMQNPRHLVRRRGQEARLRCSPMKGHSHVYWYRQLPEEGLKFMVYLQKENIIDESGMPKERFSAEFPKEGPSILRIQQVVRGDSAAYFCASSPQGATSYEQYFGPGTRLTVT.